The present TCR beta chain was sequenced within a study of blood T cells in healthy people across ages. Broader study findings: Significant beta diversity loss was already apparent by age approximately 37, declining roughly linearly.

Alongside a J-beta primer mix, a sample-barcoded 5' primer served in a second PCR lasting roughly 7 to 11 cycles. Each cDNA molecule was tagged by a template-switch adaptor with 12 random nucleotides. All samples yielded 2.5 million or more CDR3-containing paired-end reads. MiXCR was run by TCRdb on the 5' RACE reads, yielding one entry per CDR3 protein. Of fewer than 900,000 distinct CDR3 sequences listed, approximately 35% were seen once; the top ten hold about an eighth. With regard to this clonotype: Its antigen remains unidentified. It may be a read error: a sequence one base away is much more abundant.

The CDR3 loop spans 10 amino acids. Germline V gene data show CDR1 as DFQATT and CDR2 as SNEGSKA (reference sequence). The TCR sequence derives from a man aged 18 to 30 in good health. What was sequenced was blood. This rearrangement joins TRBV20-1 to TRBJ2-5; D is undetermined. CDR3 sequence reads: CRASYETQYF. DNA for the CDR3: TGCAGGGCTAGTTACGAGACCCAGTACTTC.